This T cell receptor (beta chain) was captured in a study of shared clonotypes between healthy human individuals. Study-wide results and caveats: The sampled material consisted only of blood, and tissue repertoires are likely to differ. Roughly 4.7% was the fraction of naive CD4 clonotypes found shared across a few donors.

The assay was run at deep level. The repertoire was sequenced with immunoSEQ multiplex PCR; TCRdb's copy has only in-frame clones and lacks some. The sample contains around 1.9 million clones, around 93% of which appear only once. There are 17 residues in the CDR3. V lost 0 bases, J lost 4 bases, and 15 bases lay in between. Germline V CDR1 and CDR2: MGHRA, YSYEKL. Notes on this clone: Its antigen remains unidentified.

CD45RO-negative, CCR7-selected cells formed the naive CD8 fraction, which excluded terminally differentiated effector memory CD45RA+ cells. Adult Caucasians living in Nashville, Tennessee made up all of the donors. The chain uses TRBV4-1 and TRBJ2-2; no clear D gene. The TCR comes from a man aged 18 to 35 in good health. Some clones in this sample may be carry-over from other donors' samples. Sequencing was performed on naive CD8+ T cells from PBMCs. The CDR3 reads CASSQESSGWATGELFF. The CDR3 DNA reads as TGCGCCAGCAGCCAAGAATCCTCGGGTTGGGCCACCGGGGAGCTGTTTTTT.